Listed below are T cell receptor beta chains from one sample, sequenced in a study of shared clonotypes between healthy human individuals. This table comes from immunoSEQ multiplex PCR, and its TCRdb copy is limited to in-frame clones, with some not included. This sample has roughly 1.5 million clones, with 95% to 99% found just once. Source material: naive CD4+ T cells sorted from blood. These receptors all stem from a man aged 25 to 40 in good health. CDR3s include the opening cysteine and the closing phenylalanine or tryptophan. The D gene is left open where the match is weak. Size is stated for part of the rows, as once, few or many counts, or as a class when the clone is expanded.

j_gene | v_gene | d_gene | abundance | CDR3nt | CDR3aa
TRBJ1-5 | TRBV19 | TRBD1 | . | TGTGCCAGTAGTCCCGGCGCGGACAGGGGGACTAGGTTTGGCAATCAGCCCCAGCATTTT | CASSPGADRGTRFGNQPQHF
TRBJ2-3 | TRBV6-5 | . | . | TGTGCCAGCAGGGGGGATTGGGCAGATACGCAGTATTTT | CASRGDWADTQYF
TRBJ2-1 | TRBV7-2 | . | . | TGTGCCAGCAGCTTACCCTGGGCTAGGAGCGGCAATGAGCAGTTCTTC | CASSLPWARSGNEQFF
TRBJ1-1 | TRBV11-2 | TRBD1 | . | TGTGCCAGCAGCTCCGGACAGGGCTGGAACACTGAAGCTTTCTTT | CASSSGQGWNTEAFF
TRBJ2-3 | TRBV10-2 | TRBD1 | . | TGCGCCAGCAGGCGAAACCCGGCGGGACAGGGGACAGATACGCAGTATTTT | CASRRNPAGQGTDTQYF
TRBJ2-5 | TRBV6-6 | TRBD1 | . | TGTGCCAGCAGTTACCGGACAGGGGGTGAGACCCAGTACTTC | CASSYRTGGETQYF
TRBJ2-1 | TRBV6-1 | TRBD2 | . | TGTGCCAGCAGTAGGGGACTAGCGGGAGGGCTTGAGCAGTTCTTC | CASSRGLAGGLEQFF
TRBJ2-1 | TRBV15 | TRBD2 | . | TGTGCCACCAGCAGAGGAGGGGCGGGAGACGCCTACAATGAGCAGTTCTTC | CATSRGGAGDAYNEQFF
TRBJ2-1 | TRBV18 | . | once | TGTGCCAGCTCACCAGGTGAGCTCGGTAATGAGCAGTTCTTC | CASSPGELGNEQFF
TRBJ2-7 | TRBV7-6 | TRBD2 | . | TGTGCCAGCAACGACCGACCGGGAACTAGCGACTACGAGCAGTACTTC | CASNDRPGTSDYEQYF
TRBJ1-1 | TRBV7-9 | . | . | TGTGCCAGCATCCCCGGCGGGGGGAACACTGAAGCTTTCTTT | CASIPGGGNTEAFF
TRBJ2-7 | TRBV6-5 | . | . | TGTGCCAGCAGTTACTTACCAGGGAGCTCCTACGAGCAGTACTTC | CASSYLPGSSYEQYF
TRBJ1-1 | TRBV9 | TRBD1 | . | TGTGCCAGCAGCATAGGGACAGGGAACACTGAAGCTTTCTTT | CASSIGTGNTEAFF
TRBJ2-7 | TRBV15 | . | . | TGTGCCACCAGCAGAGGTGAGACGGGGGCCGACGAGCAGTACTTC | CATSRGETGADEQYF
TRBJ2-1 | TRBV5-1 | . | . | TGCGCCAGCAGCTTGTTGGGGAATGAGCAGTTCTTC | CASSLLGNEQFF
TRBJ2-1 | TRBV9 | . | . | TGTGCCAGCAGCGTAAGGTACCAGCGGGTTTACAATGAGCAGTTCTTC | CASSVRYQRVYNEQFF
TRBJ2-2 | TRBV5-1 | TRBD1 | . | TGCGCCAGCAGCCTTGACGGGACAGCGTACACCGGGGAGCTGTTTTTT | CASSLDGTAYTGELFF
TRBJ1-1 | TRBV9 | . | . | TGTGCCAGCAGCGTAGACTCCGGGTTCGTCATGAACACTGAAGCTTTCTTT | CASSVDSGFVMNTEAFF
TRBJ2-7 | TRBV7-6 | . | once | TGTGCCAGCAGCTTAACCGGGACGAATAACTACGAGCAGTACTTC | CASSLTGTNNYEQYF
TRBJ2-3 | TRBV5-4 | . | . | TGTGCCAGCAGCGACCCAGGGCGGGGAACAGATACGCAGTATTTT | CASSDPGRGTDTQYF
TRBJ2-3 | TRBV7-3 | . | . | TGTGCCAGCAGCTCCTCCAGGGTGATCACAGATACGCAGTATTTT | CASSSSRVITDTQYF
TRBJ2-3 | TRBV7-6 | . | . | TGTGCCAGCAGCTGGGGACTCCACCTCGGCACAGATACGCAGTATTTT | CASSWGLHLGTDTQYF
TRBJ2-7 | TRBV21-1 | . | . | TGTGCCAGCAGCAAAACTCTAGTTCAGTACTTC | CASSKTLVQYF
TRBJ2-7 | TRBV4-3 | . | . | TGCGCCAGCAGCCAAGAAGGACGAGGCTACGAGCAGTACTTC | CASSQEGRGYEQYF
TRBJ2-5 | TRBV11-2 | . | once | TGTGCCAGCAGCTTAAGATGGAATACGCATCAAGAGACCCAGTACTTC | CASSLRWNTHQETQYF
TRBJ2-7 | TRBV27 | TRBD1 | . | TGTGCCAGCAGCCTAATTCGGGCAGGGGGTTCCTACGAGCAGTACTTC | CASSLIRAGGSYEQYF
TRBJ2-7 | TRBV5-4 | . | once | TGTGCCAGCAGCTTGGGCCGTACGGGTGTCTACGAGCAGTACTTC | CASSLGRTGVYEQYF
TRBJ1-4 | TRBV4-3 | . | . | TGCGCCAGCAGCCAAGACCCTAATGGAAAACTGTTTTTT | CASSQDPNGKLFF
TRBJ2-7 | TRBV15 | TRBD2 | . | TGTGCCACCAGCAGAGGCTTGAGCGGGGAATCCTACGAGCAGTACTTC | CATSRGLSGESYEQYF
TRBJ2-5 | TRBV28 | TRBD2 | . | TGTGCCAGCAGTGCCCGCTCAGTGCGGGGGAAAGAGACCCAGTACTTC | CASSARSVRGKETQYF
TRBJ2-1 | TRBV5-4 | TRBD2 | . | TGTGCCAGCAGCCTGACTAGCGGCAATGAGCAGTTCTTC | CASSLTSGNEQFF
TRBJ2-1 | TRBV5-4 | . | . | TGTGCCAGCAGCCGTAGCGGCCTGGATACCTACAATGAGCAGTTCTTC | CASSRSGLDTYNEQFF
TRBJ2-2 | TRBV28 | . | once | TGTGCCAGCCGATTGCCGACAGGGAACACCGGGGAGCTGTTTTTT | CASRLPTGNTGELFF
TRBJ1-2 | TRBV28 | . | . | TGTGCCAGCACCCCTTCAGCTGCAGGTACTTATGGCTACACCTTC | CASTPSAAGTYGYTF
TRBJ2-7 | TRBV27 | TRBD2 | . | TGTGCCAGCAGCTGGAGGACTAGCGCATCCTACGAGCAGTACTTC | CASSWRTSASYEQYF
TRBJ2-4 | TRBV18 | . | . | TGTGCCAGCTCACCGGGACATTTGGACATTCAGTACTTC | CASSPGHLDIQYF